The 31 T cell receptor beta chains below all came from one sample that was sequenced in a study of T cell changes during pregnancy in multiple sclerosis. Libraries were prepared by immunoSEQ multiplex PCR; TCRdb keeps only in-frame clonotypes and omits some of them. The data show 40,000 to 60,000 clones, around 93% seen once. The sequenced sample was CD8+ T cells from peripheral blood mononuclear cells, obtained in the second trimester of pregnancy. These receptors all come from a female donor with multiple sclerosis, enrolled in a pregnancy study.

The chain couples TRBV14 to TRBJ1-5; tentative D call: TRBD1 (5 bases). The V end lost 6 bases, the J end lost 5 bases, and 11 bases lay between the germline ends. CDR1 and CDR2 from the germline V gene are SGHDN and FVKESK. The CDR3 runs 13 residues. CDR3 nucleotide sequence: TGTGCCAGCAGTGGGGGGAAAGATCAGCCCCAGCATTTT. Translating it yields CASSGGKDQPQHF.

The chain couples TRBV4-1 to TRBJ2-1; TRBD2 agrees at 11 bases. Losses at the gene ends were 4 bases for V and 6 bases for J; bases not matched to a gene: 5. Germline CDR1 is MGHRA and CDR2 is YSYEKL. The CDR3 extends over 15 amino acids. CDR3 in amino acids: CASSPTSGGFNEQFF. The DNA of the CDR3 is TGCGCCAGCAGCCCAACTAGCGGGGGTTTCAATGAGCAGTTCTTC.

The J gene is TRBJ2-7, the V gene TRBV27, with 10 positions matching TRBD1. Germline CDR1 reads MNHEY; CDR2 reads SMNVEV (reference sequence). V shed 4 bases, J shed 3 bases, and the junction held 3 bases outside the gene matches. CDR3 length: 14 amino acids. For the CDR3, the DNA is TGTGCCAGCAGTTCCGGGACAGGGGACTACGAGCAGTACTTC. Translating gives CASSSGTGDYEQYF.

This chain links TRBV4-3 with TRBJ2-1; 11 bases map to TRBD1. Germline loops: CDR1 LGHNA, CDR2 YSLEER. V lost 0 bases, J lost 3 bases, and 1 base stayed unmatched. The CDR3 is 16 residues long. The CDR3 sequence is CASSQEGTGGYNEQFF. CDR3 DNA sequence: TGCGCCAGCAGCCAAGAGGGGACAGGGGGCTACAATGAGCAGTTCTTC.

For the CDR3, the DNA is TGTGCCACCAGCAGAGATCAAGGGGTAGGAAACACCATATATTTT. This sequence encodes CATSRDQGVGNTIYF. The V and J genes are TRBV15 and TRBJ1-3; a possible D gene is TRBD1 (5 bases). CDR3 length equals 15 residues. The germline V gene has CDR1 LNHNV and CDR2 YYDKDF (reference sequence). V lost 0 bases to trimming and J lost 4 bases, with 10 bases between them. Filled out from reference TRBV15 and TRBJ1-3, the complete variable domain reads DAMVIQNPRYQVTQFGKPVTLSCSQTLNHNVMYWYQQKSSQAPKLLFHYYDKDFNNEADTPDNFQSRRPNTSFCFLDIRSPGLGDTAMYLCATSRDQGVGNTIYFGEGSWLTVV.

V gene TRBV6-4 combines with J gene TRBJ2-1; 8 bases line up with TRBD2. The CDR3 has 15 residues. The germline V gene encodes CDR1 MRHNA and CDR2 SNTAGT. J was trimmed by 9 bases and V by 3 bases; bases with no gene match: 10. This chain's CDR3 is CASSEGGGHPSEQFF. The CDR3 nucleotides read TGTGCCAGCAGTGAAGGCGGGGGGCACCCCTCTGAGCAGTTCTTC.

The chain couples TRBV9 to TRBJ1-6, with 7 nucleotides matching TRBD1. The germline CDR1 and CDR2 sequences are SGDLS and YYNGEE. The trim removed 4 bases at V and 1 base at J, leaving 8 bases unmatched. The CDR3 runs 17 residues. The CDR3 bases are TGTGCCAGCAGCCCATTTACAGGGGTATCCTATAATTCACCCCTCCACTTT. The encoded protein is CASSPFTGVSYNSPLHF.

The chain recombines TRBV6-6 with TRBJ1-1; D is unclear. V gave up 0 bases and J gave up 8 bases, with 4 bases separating them. The CDR3 has 11 amino acids. Germline assignment: CDR1 MNHNY and CDR2 SVGAGI (reference sequence). For the CDR3, the DNA is TGTGCCAGCAGTTACTCGAGGGAAGCTTTCTTT. Residues: CASSYSREAFF.

The chain links TRBV7-6 to TRBJ2-1, with D possibly TRBD2 on 6 matching bases. Germline CDR1 and CDR2: SGHVS and FNYEAQ. The CDR3 contains 16 residues. With 4 bases removed from V and 4 bases from J, the gap between germline ends came to 17 bases. The CDR3 here is CASSSSPRGGYNEQFF. The CDR3 nucleotides are TGTGCCAGCAGCTCTAGTCCCCGTGGAGGGTACAATGAGCAGTTCTTC.

The chain uses TRBV7-2 and TRBJ2-5; D perhaps matches TRBD2 (5 bases). Germline assignment: CDR1 SGHTA and CDR2 FQGNSA. The CDR3 length is 19 residues. V was pared by 2 bases and J by 1 base, with 23 bases between. The CDR3 DNA reads as TGTGCCAGCAGCTTACTGGTTAATGAGGGCATCCAGATCCAAGAGACCCAGTACTTC. Amino acid sequence: CASSLLVNEGIQIQETQYF.

The chain has TRBV4-3 and TRBJ1-6; D unresolved. V was pared by 1 base and J by 13 bases, with 14 bases between. Germline V gives CDR1 LGHNA, CDR2 YSLEER. The length of the CDR3 is 14 residues. The CDR3 loop reads CASSQGAAAQPLHF. CDR3 nucleotides: TGCGCCAGCAGCCAAGGTGCGGCAGCTCAGCCCCTCCACTTT.

This chain connects TRBV6-6 to TRBJ2-5; TRBD2 matches at 7 bases. The V gene's germline CDR1 is MNHNY and CDR2 SVGAGI (reference sequence). The CDR3 loop spans 12 amino acids. V trimming: 8 bases; J trimming: 4 bases; junction bases outside the gene matches: 4. In DNA form, the CDR3 reads TGTGCCAGCGCGGGGGAGGGAGAGACCCAGTACTTC. Residues: CASAGEGETQYF.

The chain carries TRBV21-1 and TRBJ1-1. TRBV21-1 is assigned pseudogene status. CDR3 length: 15 amino acids. CDR3 bases: TGTGCCAGCAGCAAATTACGGCGGTTCAACACTGAAGCTTTCTTT. It is translated as CASSKLRRFNTEAFF.

The chain carries TRBV6-5 and TRBJ1-2; 9 bases align to TRBD1. CDR3 length: 14 residues. The J segment lost 10 bases and the V segment lost 4 bases, leaving 10 bases of the junction unmatched. Looked up from germline, CDR1 is MNHEY and CDR2 is SVGAGI. CDR3 loop: CASSSGVGQGDYTF. The CDR3 region has the DNA TGTGCCAGCAGTTCTGGGGTGGGACAGGGTGACTACACCTTC.

The V and J genes are TRBV5-6 and TRBJ2-5, with TRBD2 as a possible D gene (5 bases). CDR1 is SGHDT, CDR2 YYEEEE, per germline. This CDR3 is 15 amino acids long. With 3 bases removed from V and 1 base from J, the gap between germline ends came to 13 bases. In nucleotides, the CDR3 is TGTGCCAGCAGCTCCCTGCGGGCCCCCCAAGAGACCCAGTACTTC. Translation: CASSSLRAPQETQYF.

The chain links TRBV9 to TRBJ1-1, with 8 bases aligning to TRBD1. V shed 10 bases and J 1 base; nucleotides not matched to a gene: 15. Germline V gene data show CDR1 as SGDLS and CDR2 as YYNGEE. The CDR3 extends over 16 amino acids. DNA of the CDR3: TGTGCCTCGGGGTTGAGTCCCGGGACAGGGAACACTGAAGCTTTCTTT. Protein sequence: CASGLSPGTGNTEAFF.

The chain uses TRBV13 and TRBJ1-2; tentative D call: TRBD1 (5 bases). The CDR3 extends over 12 amino acids. The V gene's germline CDR1 is PRHDT and CDR2 FYEKMQ (reference sequence). V was trimmed by 7 bases and J by 4 bases, leaving 10 bases between them. CDR3 loop: CASKGLVYGYTF. CDR3 nucleotides: TGTGCCAGCAAGGGGCTGGTCTATGGCTACACCTTC. The variable domain in full, with the rest retrieved from reference TRBV13 and TRBJ1-2, is AAGVIQSPRHLIKEKRETATLKCYPIPRHDTVYWYQQGPGQDPQFLISFYEKMQSDKGSIPDRFSAQQFSDYHSELNMSSLELGDSALYFCASKGLVYGYTFGSGTRLTVV.

The V call is TRBV10-3, the J call TRBJ1-1, with D tentatively TRBD1 (5 bases). Germline V lookup: CDR1 ENHRY, CDR2 SYGVKD. Trimming left V 2 bases short and J 3 bases short, with 13 bases between. This CDR3 has 15 residues. CDR3 protein: CAISESAGVDTEAFF. The DNA for the CDR3 is TGTGCCATCAGTGAGAGCGCGGGGGTTGACACTGAAGCTTTCTTT.

The chain uses TRBV6-5 and TRBJ2-5, with 7 bases matching TRBD2. The germline V gene has CDR1 MNHEY and CDR2 SVGAGI. V trimming: 6 bases; J trimming: 1 base; junction bases outside the gene matches: 5. CDR3 length: 14 amino acids. The CDR3 protein is CASSSWEGQETQYF. The CDR3 DNA follows: TGTGCCAGCAGCTCGTGGGAGGGCCAAGAGACCCAGTACTTC.

The rearrangement links TRBV7-9 to TRBJ2-7, with 9 nucleotides matching TRBD1. V dropped 5 bases and J dropped 5; count of bases not matched to a gene: 10. Looked up from germline, CDR1 is SEHNR and CDR2 is FQNEAQ (reference sequence). The length of the CDR3 is 15 residues. The CDR3 protein is CASSRLGTGKDEQYF. In DNA, the CDR3 is TGTGCCAGCAGCCGCCTTGGGACAGGGAAAGACGAGCAGTACTTC. Using reference TRBV7-9 and TRBJ2-7 for the parts outside the CDR3, the full variable domain is DTGVSQNPRHKITKRGQNVTFRCDPISEHNRLYWYRQTLGQGPEFLTYFQNEAQLEKSRLLSDRFSAERPKGSFSTLEIQRTEQGDSAMYLCASSRLGTGKDEQYFGPGTRLTVT.

This rearrangement joins TRBV6-5 to TRBJ2-3; D call uncertain. Germline CDR1 reads MNHEY; CDR2 reads SVGAGI. V was shortened by 2 bases and J by 3 bases, with 6 bases between the two germline ends. The CDR3 totals 13 residues. CDR3 DNA: TGTGCCAGCAGTTACACAGAAACAGATACGCAGTATTTT. Translating gives CASSYTETDTQYF.

This rearrangement joins TRBV5-1 to TRBJ1-2; 11 nucleotides agree with TRBD1. Germline CDR1 SGHRS, CDR2 YFSETQ. CDR3 size: 14 residues. Germline trimming cut 4 bases from V and 8 bases from J; bases unmatched to any gene: 7. The CDR3: CASSQGQGDWGYTF. In DNA, the CDR3 is TGCGCCAGCAGCCAGGGACAGGGGGATTGGGGCTACACCTTC.

V usage is TRBV9 and J usage is TRBJ1-1; D is unresolved. V was clipped by 4 bases and J by 2 bases, with 12 bases between them. Germline V gene data show CDR1 as SGDLS and CDR2 as YYNGEE. The CDR3 loop spans 14 amino acids. CDR3 region: CASSPHGANTEAFF. DNA for the CDR3: TGTGCCAGCAGCCCTCATGGAGCTAACACTGAAGCTTTCTTT.

The chain uses TRBV5-6 and TRBJ2-5, with 12 nucleotides matching TRBD2. The CDR3 covers 17 residues. With V trimmed by 4 bases and J by 1 base, 8 bases remained unmatched. From germline, CDR1 is SGHDT and CDR2 YYEEEE. The CDR3 reads CASSTPLAGGIQETQYF. For the CDR3, the DNA is TGTGCCAGCAGCACCCCCCTAGCGGGGGGGATCCAAGAGACCCAGTACTTC.

The rearrangement links TRBV27 to TRBJ1-5; D is perhaps TRBD1 (6 bases). CDR1 MNHEY and CDR2 SMNVEV come from the germline V gene (reference sequence). Trimming took 6 bases from V and 6 from J, leaving 18 bases between them. This CDR3 contains 15 residues. CDR3 region: CASSQGGGGIQPQHF. The CDR3 bases are TGTGCCAGCAGCCAAGGGGGGGGAGGAATTCAGCCCCAGCATTTT.

The chain combines TRBV21-1 with TRBJ1-4; the D call in the table, TRBD1, was not verified against the DNA. TRBV21-1 is noted as a pseudogene. The CDR3 has 14 amino acids. The CDR3 nucleotides are TGTGCCAGCAGCCCACGGACAGGGGACGAAAAACTGTTTTTT. Residues: CASSPRTGDEKLFF.

The chain has TRBV27 and TRBJ2-7; 9 positions match TRBD2. V shed 6 bases, J shed 6 bases, and the junction held 9 bases outside the gene matches. Germline V gives CDR1 MNHEY, CDR2 SMNVEV (reference sequence). The CDR3 is 14 amino acids. CDR3 region: CASSPGTSSPEQYF. In DNA, the CDR3 is TGTGCCAGCAGCCCCGGGACTAGCAGTCCCGAGCAGTACTTC.

This chain joins TRBV7-3 and TRBJ2-1; 11 positions agree with TRBD2. The CDR3 loop spans 16 amino acids. V shed 7 bases and J 0 bases; nucleotides not matched to a gene: 5. Looked up from germline, CDR1 is SGHTA and CDR2 is FQGTGA. This CDR3 is CASNSGGVSSYNEQFF. The CDR3 DNA is TGTGCCAGCAATAGCGGGGGGGTAAGCTCCTACAATGAGCAGTTCTTC.

The chain carries TRBV12-5 and TRBJ2-3; 14 bases align to TRBD2. CDR1 is LGHNT, CDR2 FRNRAP, per germline. The CDR3 loop spans 16 amino acids. V lost 6 bases to trimming and J lost 2 bases; unmatched junction nucleotides: 4. The CDR3: CASGGTSGGDTDTQYF. CDR3 coding DNA: TGTGCTAGTGGCGGGACTAGCGGGGGTGACACAGATACGCAGTATTTT.

This sequence joins TRBV5-5 and TRBJ1-5; D is unresolved. This CDR3 comprises 14 residues. Germline V CDR1 and CDR2: SGHKS, YYEKEE (reference sequence). Deletions cut 4 bases from V and 2 bases from J, with 10 bases between. The CDR3 sequence is CASSHVTGNQPQHF. CDR3 in DNA: TGTGCCAGCAGCCACGTTACAGGCAATCAGCCCCAGCATTTT.

This chain links TRBV7-9 with TRBJ1-1; D gene unclear. From germline, CDR1 is SEHNR and CDR2 FQNEAQ (reference sequence). CDR3 length: 16 amino acids. V was pared by 6 bases and J by 0 bases, with 17 bases between. CDR3 protein: CASSHHPKLMNTEAFF. In nucleotides, the CDR3 is TGTGCCAGCAGTCACCACCCAAAGCTCATGAACACTGAAGCTTTCTTT.